The 24 T cell receptor beta chains below were found in one sample sequenced in a study of CD8 T cells in Susac syndrome. Reverse transcription of 0.5 to 1 ug RNA was performed with random hexamers. TCRdb used MiXCR to reprocess the immunoSEQ multiplex PCR reads, holding one entry per CDR3 protein. The table lists about 200,000 distinct CDR3 sequences, more than 90% of them singletons. The sample consisted of CD4+ T cells from PBMCs. All receptors come from a human donor with multiple sclerosis.

This sequence joins TRBV18 and TRBJ1-2, with 7 bases aligning to TRBD1. The germline V gene has CDR1 KGHSH and CDR2 LQKENI. J gave up 1 base and V 6 bases, and 5 bases lay outside the gene matches. The CDR3 is 14 amino acids. The CDR3 bases are TGTGCCAGCTCCCGCGGGACAGATAACTATGGCTACACCTTC. Residues: CASSRGTDNYGYTF.

Here the CDR3 reads CSARLPSGGLDTQYF. CDR3 nucleotide sequence: TGCAGTGCTAGATTGCCTAGCGGGGGGTTAGATACGCAGTATTTT. The chain combines TRBV20-1 with TRBJ2-3, with 11 positions matching TRBD2. The CDR3 is 15 residues long. CDR1 is DFQATT, CDR2 SNEGSKA, per germline (reference sequence). The trim removed 2 bases at V and 5 bases at J, leaving 6 bases unmatched.

The V gene is TRBV14, the J gene TRBJ2-3; D might be TRBD2 (5 bases). CDR3 length equals 16 residues. The V end was cut by 4 bases, the J end by 2 bases, with 16 bases between. CDR1 and CDR2 from the germline V gene are SGHDN and FVKESK. The CDR3 loop reads CASSRRRGAVTDTQYF. The DNA for the CDR3 is TGTGCCAGCAGCCGCCGCCGGGGAGCGGTCACAGATACGCAGTATTTT.

This clonotype has just one count. This chain links TRBV30 with TRBJ2-1; TRBD2 agrees at 13 bases. The V segment lost 7 bases and the J segment 9 bases; nucleotides outside the gene matches: 9. Germline CDR1 reads GTSNPN; CDR2 reads SVGIG (reference sequence). The CDR3 sequence is 14 residues long. CDR3 in amino acids: CALWGLAGPGEQFF. In DNA, the CDR3 is TGTGCCTTGTGGGGACTAGCGGGACCCGGTGAGCAGTTCTTC.

This chain links TRBV30 with TRBJ2-1; tentatively, D is TRBD2 (5 bases). Trimming removed 5 bases from V and 9 bases from J, with 11 bases in between. This CDR3 contains 11 residues. Germline V gene sequence: CDR1 GTSNPN, CDR2 SVGIG (reference sequence). CDR3 DNA: TGTGCCTGGCAAGAGAGCGGTGAGCAGTTCTTC. Amino acid sequence: CAWQESGEQFF.

This clonotype was seen a single time. This sequence joins TRBV7-9 and TRBJ2-5, with unresolved D. The germline gives CDR1 SEHNR, CDR2 FQNEAQ (reference sequence). V was trimmed by 2 bases and J by 4 bases, leaving 8 bases between them. The length of the CDR3 is 13 residues. The CDR3 DNA reads as TGTGCCAGCAGCTTAAGGCTAAGAGAGACCCAGTACTTC. Protein: CASSLRLRETQYF.

This clonotype appeared a single time. The rearrangement links TRBV12-5 to TRBJ1-4, with a weak D call TRBD1 (6 bases). Germline V gives CDR1 LGHNT, CDR2 FRNRAP. The CDR3 runs to 13 residues. Deletions cut 8 bases from V and 7 bases from J, with 14 bases between. The CDR3 loop reads CASQRGASEKLFF. The CDR3 DNA reads as TGTGCTAGTCAGCGGGGGGCTAGTGAAAAACTGTTTTTT.

The V call is TRBV5-1, the J call TRBJ2-7; the match to TRBD1 covers 10 bases. Trimming at V came to 1 base and at J to 2 bases, leaving 3 bases not matched to a gene. The CDR3 contains 15 residues. Germline-derived CDR1 and CDR2 are SGHRS and YFSETQ. CDR3 nucleotides: TGCGCCAGCAGCTTGAGTGGACAGGGGGCCTACGAGCAGTACTTC. This encodes CASSLSGQGAYEQYF.

The V and J genes are TRBV11-2 and TRBJ2-7; 7 bases are a match to TRBD2. Germline CDR1 SGHAT, CDR2 FQNNGV. The CDR3 is 14 amino acids. The V segment lost 1 base and the J segment 3 bases; nucleotides outside the gene matches: 3. The CDR3 DNA follows: TGTGCCAGCAGCTTAGTCGGGGGGTACTACGAGCAGTACTTC. It translates to CASSLVGGYYEQYF.

This clonotype is a singleton in its sample. The J gene is TRBJ2-1, the V gene TRBV19; maybe TRBD2 (5 bases). The CDR3 totals 16 residues. Trimming stripped 4 bases from V and 0 bases from J, with 13 bases between. Germline loops: CDR1 LNHDA, CDR2 SQIVND (reference sequence). The CDR3 is CASSTRGLSSYNEQFF. In DNA, the CDR3 is TGTGCCAGTAGTACCAGAGGGCTGAGCTCCTACAATGAGCAGTTCTTC.

The chain joins TRBV19 to TRBJ2-1; the D is unclear. Germline V gives CDR1 LNHDA, CDR2 SQIVND (reference sequence). The CDR3 contains 15 residues. Trimming removed 4 bases from V and 10 bases from J, with 20 bases in between. The CDR3 sequence is CASSRRRPTLVEQFF. CDR3 sequence (DNA): TGTGCCAGTAGTAGGCGAAGACCCACCCTTGTGGAGCAGTTCTTC.

The chain employs TRBV9 and TRBJ1-2; D ambiguous. The CDR3 is 13 residues long. The germline CDR1 and CDR2 sequences are SGDLS and YYNGEE. V lost 7 bases and J 2 bases, leaving 12 bases between the germline ends. Here the CDR3 reads CASGQVGNYGYTF. The CDR3 DNA reads TGTGCCAGCGGGCAGGTCGGAAACTATGGCTACACCTTC.

Details on this clonotype: The germline gene is not matched at one end of the junction; a read error may be the cause. The chain recombines TRBV5-4 with TRBJ2-3; 9 bases are shared with TRBD2. CDR1 is SGHNT, CDR2 YYREEE, per germline (reference sequence). This CDR3 region has 16 residues. The CDR3 bases are TGTGCCAGCAGTCCCGGGACTAGCCTTTTCCCCGATACGCAGTTTTTT. As protein: CASSPGTSLFPDTQFF.

This sequence joins TRBV30 and TRBJ2-2; D possibly corresponds to TRBD2 (5 bases). Trimming shortened V by 3 bases and J by 7 bases, and 18 bases separated the two germline ends. This CDR3 spans 15 amino acids. CDR1 and CDR2 (germline): GTSNPN, SVGIG (reference sequence). The CDR3 region is CAWRMAGVGSGELFF. The CDR3 DNA sequence: TGTGCCTGGAGAATGGCGGGCGTAGGAAGCGGGGAGCTGTTTTTT.

The chain couples TRBV10-3 to TRBJ2-3; D is undetermined. Germline V gene lookup returns CDR1 ENHRY and CDR2 SYGVKD. The V and J ends lost 4 bases and 4 bases respectively, with 3 bases between them. The CDR3 length is 11 residues. CDR3 DNA sequence: TGTGCCATCAGTGTTGCAGATACGCAGTATTTT. Translation gives CAISVADTQYF.

The chain recombines TRBV20-1 with TRBJ2-7; a possible D gene is TRBD2 (6 bases). The CDR3 runs to 14 residues. Trimming removed 0 bases from V and 3 bases from J, with 12 bases in between. From germline, CDR1 is DFQATT and CDR2 SNEGSKA (reference sequence). CDR3 nucleotides: TGCAGTGCTAGAGATGGGGCGGGACTCTACGAGCAGTACTTC. Its protein is CSARDGAGLYEQYF.

V gene TRBV30 combines with J gene TRBJ1-1, with TRBD1 matching over 7 bases. Germline V gene data show CDR1 as GTSNPN and CDR2 as SVGIG (reference sequence). The CDR3 sequence is 13 residues long. Trimming cost V 2 bases and J 9 bases; bases outside gene matches: 9. The CDR3, as DNA: TGTGCCTGGAGTACTGGGACAGCAGAGCAAGCTTTCTTT. This sequence encodes CAWSTGTAEQAFF.

The rearrangement uses TRBV27 and TRBJ2-7, with a weak D call TRBD2 (5 bases). Germline loops: CDR1 MNHEY, CDR2 SMNVEV (reference sequence). There are 14 residues in the CDR3. With 1 base removed from V and 0 bases from J, the gap between germline ends came to 7 bases. CDR3 residues: CASSLWSGSYEQYF. In DNA, the CDR3 is TGTGCCAGCAGTTTATGGAGCGGCTCCTACGAGCAGTACTTC.

This chain connects TRBV15 to TRBJ1-2; D is uncertain. The ends were cut back, 0 bases at V and 4 bases at J, with 15 bases in the middle. The CDR3 sequence is 16 residues long. Germline CDR1 is LNHNV and CDR2 is YYDKDF (reference sequence). CDR3 protein: CATSRDKYSNSYGYTF. The CDR3 nucleotides read TGTGCCACCAGCAGAGATAAGTACAGCAACAGCTATGGCTACACCTTC.

The chain joins TRBV28 to TRBJ2-5; D perhaps matches TRBD1 (5 bases). The germline V gene has CDR1 MDHEN and CDR2 SYDVKM. V lost 7 bases, J lost 2 bases, and 11 bases lay in between. The CDR3 has 13 residues. CDR3 bases: TGTGCCAGCATTTCTCAGGGACAAGAGACCCAGTACTTC. This sequence encodes CASISQGQETQYF.

V gene TRBV12-3 or TRBV12-4 combines with J gene TRBJ1-2; 7 bases fit TRBD1. The CDR3 is 14 residues long. V dropped 6 bases and J dropped 4; count of bases not matched to a gene: 8. CDR3 in amino acids: CASSLRQGPYGYTF. The CDR3 DNA reads TGTGCCAGCAGCCTACGACAGGGCCCCTATGGCTACACCTTC.

The chain recombines TRBV24-1 with TRBJ2-6, with D perhaps TRBD1 (5 bases). The germline V gene encodes CDR1 KGHDR and CDR2 SFDVKD. This CDR3 region has 14 residues. The V end was cut by 10 bases, the J end by 0 bases, with 9 bases between. CDR3 loop: CATATGSGANVLTF. The DNA of the CDR3 is TGTGCCACTGCAACAGGCTCTGGGGCCAACGTCCTGACTTTC.

The chain couples TRBV29-1 to TRBJ1-1, with D perhaps TRBD1 (5 bases). Germline lookup yields CDR1 SQVTM and CDR2 ANQGSEA. The CDR3 consists of 15 residues. Trimming shortened V by 0 bases and J by 1 base, and 12 bases separated the two germline ends. CDR3 residues: CSVEDLGDRNTEAFF. Written as DNA, the CDR3 is TGCAGCGTTGAAGACTTAGGAGACAGGAACACTGAAGCTTTCTTT.

The genes are TRBV9 and TRBJ1-5; D not resolved. V was shortened by 2 bases and J by 5 bases, with 5 bases between the two germline ends. The CDR3 runs to 12 residues. Germline-derived CDR1 and CDR2 are SGDLS and YYNGEE. DNA of the CDR3: TGTGCCAGCAGCGTTGGGGATCAGCCCCAGCATTTT. Translating it yields CASSVGDQPQHF. The full variable domain, completed using reference TRBV9 and TRBJ1-5, is DSGVTQTPKHLITATGQRVTLRCSPRSGDLSVYWYQQSLDQGLQFLIQYYNGEERAKGNILERFSAQQFPDLHSELNLSSLELGDSALYFCASSVGDQPQHFGDGTRLSIL.